This is a list of T cell receptor beta chains from one sample in a study of blood T cell repertoires in COVID-19. Some clones are missing from TCRdb's copy, which holds only in-frame ones; the method was immunoSEQ multiplex PCR. The profile shows roughly 240,000 clones, approximately 90% of them singletons. Sequenced: peripheral blood. These receptors came from a young man with active or convalescent COVID-19. Both conserved end residues are part of each CDR3. The D gene is left open where the match is weak. Only some rows state a clone size, as once, few, many or a class for expanded clones.

clone size: NA
V gene: TRBV29-1
J gene: TRBJ1-1
D gene: NA
CDR3 DNA: TGCAGCGGGGGACAAGAAGCTTTCTTT
CDR3 protein: CSGGQEAFF

clone size: NA
V gene: TRBV19
J gene: TRBJ2-3
D gene: NA
CDR3 DNA: TGTGCCAGTAGCCGTCAGGGGTATGGGCAGTATTTT
CDR3 protein: CASSRQGYGQYF

clone size: NA
V gene: TRBV7-2
J gene: TRBJ2-7
D gene: NA
CDR3 DNA: TGTGCCAGCAGCCCGCCAGGGACCTACGAGCAGTACTTC
CDR3 protein: CASSPPGTYEQYF

clone size: NA
V gene: TRBV6-1
J gene: TRBJ1-6
D gene: NA
CDR3 DNA: TGTGCCAGCAGTGAAACGCGGGACCCAAATAATTCACCCCTCCACTTT
CDR3 protein: CASSETRDPNNSPLHF

clone size: NA
V gene: TRBV10-1
J gene: TRBJ1-1
D gene: TRBD1
CDR3 DNA: TGCGCCAGCAGGCCGGGGGCAGGGGGCAACACTGAAGCTTTCTTT
CDR3 protein: CASRPGAGGNTEAFF

clone size: NA
V gene: TRBV24-1
J gene: TRBJ2-3
D gene: TRBD2
CDR3 DNA: TGTGCCACCGAACGGCGGGAGGACACGGATACGCAGTATTTT
CDR3 protein: CATERREDTDTQYF

clone size: once
V gene: TRBV5-6
J gene: TRBJ2-3
D gene: NA
CDR3 DNA: TGTGCCAGCAGTCTAGGGACACAACCCACAGATACGCAGTATTTT
CDR3 protein: CASSLGTQPTDTQYF

clone size: NA
V gene: TRBV24-1
J gene: TRBJ2-1
D gene: NA
CDR3 DNA: TGTGCCACCAGTGACGGGGTGGGGTCGCACAATGAGCAGTTCTTC
CDR3 protein: CATSDGVGSHNEQFF

clone size: NA
V gene: TRBV3-1/TRBV3-2
J gene: TRBJ2-5
D gene: NA
CDR3 DNA: TGTGCCAGCAGCCAAGTACTAGGCCAAGAGACCCAGTACTTC
CDR3 protein: CASSQVLGQETQYF

clone size: once
V gene: TRBV7-3
J gene: TRBJ2-3
D gene: TRBD2
CDR3 DNA: TGTGCCAGCAGGAATTTAGTACTAGCGGGAGCTAGCACAGATACGCAGTATTTT
CDR3 protein: CASRNLVLAGASTDTQYF

clone size: NA
V gene: TRBV19
J gene: TRBJ1-1
D gene: NA
CDR3 DNA: TGTGCCAGTAGTATTTACGGGGTTGGGAACACTGAAGCTTTCTTT
CDR3 protein: CASSIYGVGNTEAFF

clone size: NA
V gene: TRBV6-4
J gene: TRBJ1-6
D gene: TRBD1
CDR3 DNA: TGTGCCAGCAGTGACCAGGGGGTATCACCCCTCCACTTT
CDR3 protein: CASSDQGVSPLHF

clone size: NA
V gene: TRBV6-5
J gene: TRBJ1-1
D gene: NA
CDR3 DNA: TGTGCCAGCAGGCCGGGTTGGGACACTGAAGCTTTCTTT
CDR3 protein: CASRPGWDTEAFF

clone size: once
V gene: TRBV10-3
J gene: TRBJ1-4
D gene: NA
CDR3 DNA: TGTGCCATCAGTGTTAGGAGTCTCGGGGCTAATGAAAAACTGTTTTTT
CDR3 protein: CAISVRSLGANEKLFF

clone size: NA
V gene: TRBV27
J gene: TRBJ2-7
D gene: NA
CDR3 DNA: TGTGCCAGCACACCCCGAGGAGCTTTTTCCTACGAGCAGTACTTC
CDR3 protein: CASTPRGAFSYEQYF

clone size: NA
V gene: TRBV7-2
J gene: TRBJ2-2
D gene: NA
CDR3 DNA: TGTGCCAGCAGCCCCTCCGGGGTCGGGGAGCTGTTTTTT
CDR3 protein: CASSPSGVGELFF

clone size: NA
V gene: TRBV4-2
J gene: TRBJ2-1
D gene: TRBD2
CDR3 DNA: TGTGCCAGCAGCTCAGCGGGAGTTAGATCCTACAATGAGCAGTTCTTC
CDR3 protein: CASSSAGVRSYNEQFF

clone size: NA
V gene: TRBV28
J gene: TRBJ2-1
D gene: NA
CDR3 DNA: TGTGCCAGCCACTCTGGGGGGAATGAGCAGTTCTTC
CDR3 protein: CASHSGGNEQFF

clone size: NA
V gene: TRBV23-1
J gene: TRBJ2-7
D gene: TRBD1
CDR3 DNA: TGCGCCAGCAGTCAATCGGACAGGGCTTACTACGAGCAGTACTTC
CDR3 protein: CASSQSDRAYYEQYF

clone size: NA
V gene: TRBV11-3
J gene: TRBJ2-1
D gene: TRBD1
CDR3 DNA: TGTGCCAGCAGCTTTGCAGGGGGTAATGAGCAGTTCTTC
CDR3 protein: CASSFAGGNEQFF

clone size: NA
V gene: TRBV6-5
J gene: TRBJ1-1
D gene: NA
CDR3 DNA: TGTGCCAGCAGCCAGCGGGCGGGTCTATCAGCTTTCTTT
CDR3 protein: CASSQRAGLSAFF

clone size: few
V gene: TRBV7-2
J gene: TRBJ2-7
D gene: NA
CDR3 DNA: TGTGCCAGCAGCTCCGACTTCGTACTTCGGGACGAGCAGTACTTC
CDR3 protein: CASSSDFVLRDEQYF

clone size: NA
V gene: TRBV7-9
J gene: TRBJ2-7
D gene: TRBD2
CDR3 DNA: TGTGCCAGCAGCTTATCCGAAGCGGGAGGGTGGTACGAGCAGTACTTC
CDR3 protein: CASSLSEAGGWYEQYF

clone size: NA
V gene: TRBV2
J gene: TRBJ2-5
D gene: TRBD1
CDR3 DNA: TGTGCCAGCAGTGAAGGCGGGACAGGGAGGACCCAGTACTTC
CDR3 protein: CASSEGGTGRTQYF

clone size: NA
V gene: TRBV24-1
J gene: TRBJ2-4
D gene: TRBD1
CDR3 DNA: TGTGCCACCCGGGGACAGGAAAACATTCAGTACTTC
CDR3 protein: CATRGQENIQYF

clone size: NA
V gene: TRBV24-1
J gene: TRBJ2-3
D gene: TRBD1
CDR3 DNA: TGTGCCACCAGCAGGGGACAGGCATTCACAGATACGCAGTATTTT
CDR3 protein: CATSRGQAFTDTQYF